The 30 T cell receptor beta chains listed next were all sequenced from one sample in a study of shared clonotypes between healthy human individuals. TCRdb's copy holds only in-frame clones and misses some; the assay was immunoSEQ multiplex PCR. The table has millions of clones, over 85% seen once. Sequencing was carried out using naive CD4+ T cells sorted from blood. Subset reported: CD45RA+ positively selected. Receptors were obtained from a man aged 18 to 29 in good health.

A note on this clone: Other DNA sequences from this sample encode an identical CDR3 as well. This chain links TRBV29-1 with TRBJ2-1, with D possibly matching TRBD2 (6 bases). Trimming removed 5 bases at V and 4 bases at J, with 9 bases between. The CDR3 is made up of 12 amino acids. Germline loops: CDR1 SQVTM, CDR2 ANQGSEA. CDR3 DNA: TGCAGCGTTAGCAGCGGGTACAATGAGCAGTTCTTC. Amino acid sequence: CSVSSGYNEQFF.

Turning to this clone: This sample also contains other DNA sequences that code for the same CDR3. The chain links TRBV5-1 to TRBJ2-5, with 10 positions matching TRBD1. Trimming removed 0 bases from V and 5 bases from J; junction bases left unmatched: 7. The CDR3 contains 16 residues. Germline assignment: CDR1 SGHRS and CDR2 YFSETQ. CDR3 residues: CASSLEGTGVLETQYF. The CDR3 nucleotides read TGCGCCAGCAGCTTGGAAGGGACAGGGGTCCTGGAGACCCAGTACTTC.

This clone was observed a few times. The chain joins TRBV4-1 to TRBJ1-6, with a tentative D call TRBD1 (5 bases). Deletions cut 0 bases from V and 7 bases from J, with 13 bases between. This CDR3 region has 16 residues. In germline, CDR1 is MGHRA, CDR2 YSYEKL. As DNA, the CDR3 is TGCGCCAGCAGCCAAGAGGGGGTGGTGGGCAATTCACCCCTCCACTTT. This encodes CASSQEGVVGNSPLHF.

The chain links TRBV2 to TRBJ2-7, with D tentatively TRBD1 (6 bases). CDR1 is SNHLY and CDR2 is FYNNEI in the germline V gene. The CDR3 has 13 amino acids. The V gene lost 1 base and the J gene lost 3 bases, with 7 bases spanning the gap. The chain's CDR3 is CASSEDRVYEQYF. The CDR3 bases are TGTGCCAGCAGTGAAGACAGGGTCTACGAGCAGTACTTC.

The CDR3 is CASSDSGGASPDTQYF. The CDR3 region has the DNA TGTGCCAGCAGCGACTCAGGGGGCGCATCTCCAGATACGCAGTATTTT. The chain recombines TRBV7-9 with TRBJ2-3; 8 bases align to TRBD1. This CDR3 is built from 16 residues. The V segment lost 5 bases and the J segment 4 bases; nucleotides outside the gene matches: 11. Germline values: CDR1 SEHNR, CDR2 FQNEAQ (reference sequence).

This chain uses TRBV5-1 with TRBJ2-2; 11 bases are a match to TRBD2. The CDR3 totals 17 residues. J lost 9 bases, V lost 2 bases, and 12 bases had no gene match. Germline CDR1 SGHRS, CDR2 YFSETQ. DNA for the CDR3: TGCGCCAGCAGCTTAACTAGCGGGAGTATCGGGGGCCGGGAGCTGTTTTTT. Encoded protein: CASSLTSGSIGGRELFF.

In this sample, this clone turned up once. CDR3 protein: CASSQTATNYGYTF. The CDR3 DNA reads TGTGCCAGTAGCCAGACAGCTACTAACTATGGCTACACCTTC. V and J are TRBV19 and TRBJ1-2; tentatively, D is TRBD1 (5 bases). This CDR3 region has 14 residues. Germline values: CDR1 LNHDA, CDR2 SQIVND (reference sequence). Deletions cut 6 bases from V and 0 bases from J, with 11 bases between.

Remarks on this clone: Other DNA sequences in the sample encode the same CDR3. This rearrangement joins TRBV6-6 to TRBJ2-7, with 8 bases matching TRBD1. The CDR3 is 13 residues long. Trimming took 6 bases from V and 4 from J; bases not matched to a gene: 5. Germline CDR1 and CDR2: MNHNY and SVGAGI (reference sequence). CDR3 loop: CASSRGQGYEQYF. Written as DNA, the CDR3 is TGTGCCAGCAGCCGCGGACAGGGTTACGAGCAGTACTTC.

Regarding this clone: This sample also contains other DNA sequences that code for the same CDR3. This chain uses TRBV6-5 with TRBJ2-3; tentative D call: TRBD2 (7 bases). With 0 bases removed from V and 2 bases from J, the gap between germline ends came to 12 bases. The CDR3 is 16 residues long. Germline assignment: CDR1 MNHEY and CDR2 SVGAGI. CDR3 coding DNA: TGTGCCAGCAGTTACTCGTTCGGGGGGCCCACAGATACGCAGTATTTT. It translates to CASSYSFGGPTDTQYF.

This chain joins TRBV5-1 and TRBJ2-1; 9 bases map to TRBD1. The V gene end was trimmed by 4 bases and the J gene end by 9 bases; junction bases not matched to a gene: 14. This CDR3 spans 16 amino acids. Germline-derived CDR1 and CDR2 are SGHRS and YFSETQ. The CDR3 DNA reads TGCGCCAGCAGCACCACAACCGGGACAGGGTTACGTGAGCAGTTCTTC. This gives the protein CASSTTTGTGLREQFF.

V and J are TRBV11-2 and TRBJ1-5; possibly TRBD1 for D (5 bases). The CDR3 runs 17 residues. Germline V gene lookup returns CDR1 SGHAT and CDR2 FQNNGV. The germline V and J ends were trimmed by 3 bases and 0 bases, with 15 bases remaining between them. This chain's CDR3 is CASSFGGRGVSNQPQHF. CDR3 bases: TGTGCCAGCAGCTTCGGTGGTAGGGGAGTTAGCAATCAGCCCCAGCATTTT.

To note about this clone: Other DNA sequences of this sample code for an identical CDR3. V gene TRBV5-1 combines with J gene TRBJ2-7; 13 bases fit TRBD2. Trimming at V came to 2 bases and at J to 2 bases, leaving 1 base not matched to a gene. The germline gives CDR1 SGHRS, CDR2 YFSETQ. The CDR3 length is 15 residues. CDR3 bases: TGCGCCAGCAGCTTACTAGCGGGGGGGCCCTACGAGCAGTACTTC. It is translated as CASSLLAGGPYEQYF.

Details on this clone: The sample has other DNA sequences that encode this CDR3 too. This chain joins TRBV7-9 and TRBJ2-7, with TRBD1 matching 7 bases. The CDR3 length is 14 residues. The trim removed 5 bases at V and 3 bases at J, leaving 7 bases unmatched. Germline V gene lookup returns CDR1 SEHNR and CDR2 FQNEAQ (reference sequence). CDR3 bases: TGTGCCAGCAGCCGAGGGGGCACCTACTACGAGCAGTACTTC. Encoded protein: CASSRGGTYYEQYF.

The rearrangement uses TRBV19 and TRBJ1-1; possibly TRBD1 for D (6 bases). The length of the CDR3 is 14 residues. Between the trimmed V and J ends, which lost 4 bases and 3 bases, there was a span of 12 bases. The V gene's germline CDR1 is LNHDA and CDR2 SQIVND (reference sequence). The CDR3 reads CASSSQGTDTEAFF. The CDR3 DNA sequence: TGTGCCAGTAGTAGCCAGGGGACGGACACTGAAGCTTTCTTT. Full variable domain (missing parts from reference TRBV19 and TRBJ1-1): DGGITQSPKYLFRKEGQNVTLSCEQNLNHDAMYWYRQDPGQGLRLIYYSQIVNDFQKGDIAEGYSVSREKKESFPLTVTSAQKNPTAFYLCASSSQGTDTEAFFGQGTRLTVV.

The genes are TRBV5-4 and TRBJ2-1; 8 nucleotides align to TRBD2. The ends lost 3 bases at V and 10 bases at J; junction bases unmatched: 6. Germline CDR1 is SGHNT and CDR2 is YYREEE (reference sequence). The CDR3 contains 13 residues. As DNA, the CDR3 is TGTGCCAGCAGCTACCCGACTAGCGACGAGCAGTTCTTC. It codes for CASSYPTSDEQFF.

V is TRBV5-1 and J is TRBJ2-7; 9 nucleotides agree with TRBD2. This CDR3 is built from 16 residues. The germline CDR1 and CDR2 sequences are SGHRS and YFSETQ. With 4 bases clipped from V and 6 bases from J, the junction kept 14 bases outside the gene matches. CDR3 coding DNA: TGCGCCAGCAGCGGCGAGGCCCTGGCGGGAGGGTCCGAGCAGTACTTC. Protein: CASSGEALAGGSEQYF.

The V call is TRBV4-1, the J call TRBJ1-1, with D tentatively TRBD1 (6 bases). The CDR3 covers 13 residues. Germline V CDR1 and CDR2: MGHRA, YSYEKL. With 4 bases removed from V and 4 bases from J, the gap between germline ends came to 10 bases. DNA of the CDR3: TGCGCCAGCAGCCGGACAGCGGGCACTGAAGCTTTCTTT. Protein product: CASSRTAGTEAFF.

The chain is built from TRBV6-6 and TRBJ2-5, with 8 nucleotides matching TRBD2. Trimming at V came to 2 bases and at J to 5 bases, leaving 7 bases not matched to a gene. The V gene's germline CDR1 is MNHNY and CDR2 SVGAGI (reference sequence). The CDR3 is 15 residues long. The DNA for the CDR3 is TGTGCCAGCAGTTACGCCAGCGGGAGTTCGGAGACCCAGTACTTC. Translating gives CASSYASGSSETQYF.

The V gene is TRBV5-6, the J gene TRBJ2-1; no reliable D call. The CDR3 length is 14 residues. V dropped 4 bases and J dropped 5 bases, with 13 bases sitting between them. Germline-derived CDR1 and CDR2 are SGHDT and YYEEEE. As DNA, the CDR3 is TGTGCCAGCAGCCCACTATCAGCCAACAATGAGCAGTTCTTC. It yields the protein CASSPLSANNEQFF.

V is TRBV4-1 and J is TRBJ1-1; 7 bases map to TRBD1. Per the germline V gene, CDR1 is MGHRA and CDR2 is YSYEKL. V trimming: 3 bases; J trimming: 1 base; junction bases outside the gene matches: 2. CDR3 length equals 14 residues. The CDR3 DNA reads as TGCGCCAGCAGCCAGACAGGGCCGAACACTGAAGCTTTCTTT. Its translation: CASSQTGPNTEAFF.

V gene TRBV4-3 combines with J gene TRBJ1-2, with 10 bases matching TRBD1. This CDR3 spans 16 amino acids. V dropped 1 base and J dropped 1; count of bases not matched to a gene: 3. Germline CDR1 is LGHNA and CDR2 is YSLEER. This CDR3 is CASSQVGQGLNYGYTF. CDR3 nucleotide sequence: TGCGCCAGCAGCCAAGTGGGACAGGGGCTTAACTATGGCTACACCTTC.

The rearrangement joins TRBV7-9 to TRBJ1-6; 8 positions agree with TRBD1. With V trimmed by 6 bases and J by 6 bases, 10 bases remained unmatched. CDR3 length: 16 residues. Germline V gene sequence: CDR1 SEHNR, CDR2 FQNEAQ (reference sequence). CDR3 protein: CASSPQGAFINSPLHF. The CDR3 coding sequence is TGTGCCAGCAGTCCGCAGGGGGCTTTCATTAATTCACCCCTCCACTTT. The variable domain in full, completed from reference TRBV7-9 and TRBJ1-6, reads DTGVSQNPRHKITKRGQNVTFRCDPISEHNRLYWYRQTLGQGPEFLTYFQNEAQLEKSRLLSDRFSAERPKGSFSTLEIQRTEQGDSAMYLCASSPQGAFINSPLHFGNGTRLTVT.

J is TRBJ2-7 and V is TRBV4-3; D possibly corresponds to TRBD2 (5 bases). The V gene's germline CDR1 is LGHNA and CDR2 YSLEER. Trimming stripped 0 bases from V and 4 bases from J, with 16 bases between. CDR3 length: 16 amino acids. CDR3 sequence reads: CASSQDRGWGSYEQYF. The CDR3 DNA reads TGCGCCAGCAGCCAAGATCGAGGGTGGGGTTCTTACGAGCAGTACTTC.

V is TRBV11-2 and J is TRBJ2-7, with TRBD1 as a possible D gene (6 bases). CDR1 is SGHAT, CDR2 FQNNGV, per germline. V was pared by 5 bases and J by 1 base, with 12 bases between. The length of the CDR3 is 14 residues. CDR3 in amino acids: CASSTGQISYEQYF. In DNA, the CDR3 is TGTGCCAGCAGCACCGGACAGATTTCCTACGAGCAGTACTTC.

V usage is TRBV30 and J usage is TRBJ1-5; 7 bases map to TRBD1. With 5 bases clipped from V and 4 bases from J, the junction kept 5 bases outside the gene matches. Germline CDR1 GTSNPN, CDR2 SVGIG (reference sequence). This CDR3 comprises 13 residues. Written as DNA, the CDR3 is TGTGCCTGGGGGGACAGCAGGAATCAGCCCCAGCATTTT. Its protein is CAWGDSRNQPQHF.

The CDR3 region is CASSPRNEADTQYF. The CDR3 region has the DNA TGTGCCAGCAGCCCCCGTAACGAGGCAGATACGCAGTATTTT. V gene TRBV7-2 combines with J gene TRBJ2-3; no clear D gene. The V end lost 5 bases, the J end lost 4 bases, and 13 bases lay between the germline ends. The length of the CDR3 is 14 residues. CDR1 and CDR2 from the germline V gene are SGHTA and FQGNSA.

The chain has TRBV27 and TRBJ1-5; 9 bases fit TRBD1. Germline trimming cut 3 bases from V and 4 bases from J; bases unmatched to any gene: 4. The V gene's germline CDR1 is MNHEY and CDR2 SMNVEV (reference sequence). This CDR3 comprises 15 residues. The CDR3 sequence is CASSLGQGWNQPQHF. CDR3 nucleotide sequence: TGTGCCAGCAGTTTGGGACAGGGTTGGAATCAGCCCCAGCATTTT.

The sample holds a few counts of this clone. V and J are TRBV30 and TRBJ1-5; the D is unclear. The CDR3 covers 13 residues. Germline V gene sequence: CDR1 GTSNPN, CDR2 SVGIG (reference sequence). V was trimmed by 8 bases and J by 2 bases, leaving 13 bases between them. The CDR3 is CASSPGGNQPQHF. The CDR3 nucleotides read TGTGCCAGCTCCCCGGGAGGCAATCAGCCCCAGCATTTT.

The chain joins TRBV5-5 to TRBJ1-2; perhaps TRBD1 as D (5 bases). V was clipped by 4 bases and J by 5 bases, with 15 bases between them. Germline V gene sequence: CDR1 SGHKS, CDR2 YYEKEE (reference sequence). This CDR3 has 14 residues. CDR3 residues: CASSNNGAIYGYTF. CDR3 nucleotide sequence: TGTGCCAGCAGCAATAACGGGGCCATTTATGGCTACACCTTC.

The table lists this clone with a few counts. V is TRBV2 and J is TRBJ1-1, with 9 bases aligning to TRBD1. This CDR3 is 14 amino acids long. The germline V gene encodes CDR1 SNHLY and CDR2 FYNNEI. Losses at the gene ends were 6 bases for V and 4 bases for J; bases not matched to a gene: 6. CDR3 loop: CASSEQGASTEAFF. For the CDR3, the DNA is TGTGCCAGCAGCGAACAGGGGGCAAGCACTGAAGCTTTCTTT. Complete variable domain (other parts from reference TRBV2 and TRBJ1-1): EPEVTQTPSHQVTQMGQEVILRCVPISNHLYFYWYRQILGQKVEFLVSFYNNEISEKSEIFDDQFSVERPDGSNFTLKIRSTKLEDSAMYFCASSEQGASTEAFFGQGTRLTVV.